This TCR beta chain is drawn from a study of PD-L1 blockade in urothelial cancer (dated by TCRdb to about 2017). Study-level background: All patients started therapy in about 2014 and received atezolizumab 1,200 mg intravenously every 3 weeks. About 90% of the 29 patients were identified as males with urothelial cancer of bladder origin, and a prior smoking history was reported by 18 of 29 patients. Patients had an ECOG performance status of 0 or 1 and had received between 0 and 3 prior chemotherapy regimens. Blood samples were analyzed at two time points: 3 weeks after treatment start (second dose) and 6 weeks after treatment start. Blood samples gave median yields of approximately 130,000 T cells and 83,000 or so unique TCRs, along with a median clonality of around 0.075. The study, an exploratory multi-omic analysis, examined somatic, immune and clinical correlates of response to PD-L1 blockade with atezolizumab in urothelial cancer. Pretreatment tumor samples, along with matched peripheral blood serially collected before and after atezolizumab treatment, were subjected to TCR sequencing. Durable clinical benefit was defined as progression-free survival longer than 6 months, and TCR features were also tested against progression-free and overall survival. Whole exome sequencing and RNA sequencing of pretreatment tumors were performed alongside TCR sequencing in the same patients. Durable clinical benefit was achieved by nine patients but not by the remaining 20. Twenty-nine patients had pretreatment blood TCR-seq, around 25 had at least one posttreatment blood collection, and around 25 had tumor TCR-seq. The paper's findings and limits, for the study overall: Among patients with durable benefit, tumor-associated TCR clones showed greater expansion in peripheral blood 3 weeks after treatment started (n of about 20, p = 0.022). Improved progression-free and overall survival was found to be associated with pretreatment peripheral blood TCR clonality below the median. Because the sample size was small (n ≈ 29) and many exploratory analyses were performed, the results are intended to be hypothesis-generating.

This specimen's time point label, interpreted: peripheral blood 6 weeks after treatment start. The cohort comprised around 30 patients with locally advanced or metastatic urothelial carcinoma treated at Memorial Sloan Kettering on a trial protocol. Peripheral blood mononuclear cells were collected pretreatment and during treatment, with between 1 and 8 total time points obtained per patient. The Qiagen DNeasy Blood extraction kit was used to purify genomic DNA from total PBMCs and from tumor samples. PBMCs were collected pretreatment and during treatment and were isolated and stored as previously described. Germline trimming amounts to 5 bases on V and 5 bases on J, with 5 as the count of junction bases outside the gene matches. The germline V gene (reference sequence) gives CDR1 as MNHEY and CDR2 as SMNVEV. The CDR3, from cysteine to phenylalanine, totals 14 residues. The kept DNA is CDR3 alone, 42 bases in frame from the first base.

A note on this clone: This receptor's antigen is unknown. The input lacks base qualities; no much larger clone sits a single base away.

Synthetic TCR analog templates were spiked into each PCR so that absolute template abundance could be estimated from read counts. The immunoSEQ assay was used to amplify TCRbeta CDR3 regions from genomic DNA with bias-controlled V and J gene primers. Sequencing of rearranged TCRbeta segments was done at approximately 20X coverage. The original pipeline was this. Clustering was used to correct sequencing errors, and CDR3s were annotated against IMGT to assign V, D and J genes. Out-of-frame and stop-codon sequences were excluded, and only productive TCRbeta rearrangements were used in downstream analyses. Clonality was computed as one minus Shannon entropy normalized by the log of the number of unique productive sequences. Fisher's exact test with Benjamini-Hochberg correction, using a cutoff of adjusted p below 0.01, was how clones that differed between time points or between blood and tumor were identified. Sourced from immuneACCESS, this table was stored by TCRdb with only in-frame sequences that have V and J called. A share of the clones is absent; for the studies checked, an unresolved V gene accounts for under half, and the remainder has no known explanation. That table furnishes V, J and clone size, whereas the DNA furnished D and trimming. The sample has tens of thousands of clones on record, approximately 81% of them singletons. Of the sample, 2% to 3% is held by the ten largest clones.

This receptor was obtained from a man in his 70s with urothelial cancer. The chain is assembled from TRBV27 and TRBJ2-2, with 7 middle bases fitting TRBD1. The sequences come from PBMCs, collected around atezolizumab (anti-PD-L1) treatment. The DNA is TGTGCCAGCAGTGTGAACAGGGGAACCGGGGAGCTGTTTTTT. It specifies CASSVNRGTGELFF.